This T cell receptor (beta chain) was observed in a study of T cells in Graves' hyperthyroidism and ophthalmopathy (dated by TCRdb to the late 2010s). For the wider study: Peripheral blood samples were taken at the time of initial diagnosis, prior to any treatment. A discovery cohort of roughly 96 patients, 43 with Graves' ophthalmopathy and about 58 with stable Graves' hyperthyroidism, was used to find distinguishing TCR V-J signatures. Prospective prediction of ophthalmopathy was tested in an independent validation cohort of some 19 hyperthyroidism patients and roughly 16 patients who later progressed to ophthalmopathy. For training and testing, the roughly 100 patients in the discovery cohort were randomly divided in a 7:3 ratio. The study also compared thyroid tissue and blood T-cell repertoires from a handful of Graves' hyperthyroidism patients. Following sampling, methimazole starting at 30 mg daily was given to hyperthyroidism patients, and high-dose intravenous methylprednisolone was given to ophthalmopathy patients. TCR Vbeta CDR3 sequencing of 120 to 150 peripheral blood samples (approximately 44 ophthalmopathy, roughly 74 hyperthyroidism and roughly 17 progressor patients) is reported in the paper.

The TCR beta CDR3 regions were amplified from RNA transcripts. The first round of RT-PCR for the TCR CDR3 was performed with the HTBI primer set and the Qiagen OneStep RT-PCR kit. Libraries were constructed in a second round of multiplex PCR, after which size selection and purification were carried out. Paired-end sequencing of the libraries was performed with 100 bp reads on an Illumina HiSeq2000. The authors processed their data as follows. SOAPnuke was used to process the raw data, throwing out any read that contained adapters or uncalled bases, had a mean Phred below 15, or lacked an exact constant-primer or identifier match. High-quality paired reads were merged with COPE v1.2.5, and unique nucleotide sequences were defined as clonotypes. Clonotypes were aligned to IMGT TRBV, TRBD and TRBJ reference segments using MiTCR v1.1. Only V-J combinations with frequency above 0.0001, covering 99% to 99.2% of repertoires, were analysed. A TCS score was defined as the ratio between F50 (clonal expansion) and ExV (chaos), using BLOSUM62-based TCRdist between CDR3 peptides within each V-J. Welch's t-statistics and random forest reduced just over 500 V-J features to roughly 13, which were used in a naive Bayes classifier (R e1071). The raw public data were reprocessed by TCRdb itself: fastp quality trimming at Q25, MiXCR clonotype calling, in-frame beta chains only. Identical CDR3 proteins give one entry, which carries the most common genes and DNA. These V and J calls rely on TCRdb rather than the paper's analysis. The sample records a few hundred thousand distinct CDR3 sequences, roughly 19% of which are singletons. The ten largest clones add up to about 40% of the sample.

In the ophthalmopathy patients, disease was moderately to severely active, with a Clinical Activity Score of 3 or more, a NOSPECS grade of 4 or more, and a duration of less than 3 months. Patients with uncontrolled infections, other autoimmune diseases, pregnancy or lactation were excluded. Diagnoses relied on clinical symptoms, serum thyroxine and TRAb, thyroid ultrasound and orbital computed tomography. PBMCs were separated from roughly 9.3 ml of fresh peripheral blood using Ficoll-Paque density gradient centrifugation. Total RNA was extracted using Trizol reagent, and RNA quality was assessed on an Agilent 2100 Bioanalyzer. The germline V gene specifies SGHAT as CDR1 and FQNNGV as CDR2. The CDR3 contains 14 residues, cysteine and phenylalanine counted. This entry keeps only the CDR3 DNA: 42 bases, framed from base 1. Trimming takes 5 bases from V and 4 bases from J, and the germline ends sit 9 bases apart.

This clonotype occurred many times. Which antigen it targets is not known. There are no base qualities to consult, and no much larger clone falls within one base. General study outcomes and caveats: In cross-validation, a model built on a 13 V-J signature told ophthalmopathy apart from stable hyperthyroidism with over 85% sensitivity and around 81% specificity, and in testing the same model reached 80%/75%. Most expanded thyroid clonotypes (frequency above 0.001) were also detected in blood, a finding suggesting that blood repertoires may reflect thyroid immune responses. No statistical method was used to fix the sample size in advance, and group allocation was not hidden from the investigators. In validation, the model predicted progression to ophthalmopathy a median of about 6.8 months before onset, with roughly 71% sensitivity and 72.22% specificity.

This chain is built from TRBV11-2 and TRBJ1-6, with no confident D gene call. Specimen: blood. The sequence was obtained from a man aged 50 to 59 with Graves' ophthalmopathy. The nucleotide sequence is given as TGTGCCAGCAGCCTCGAATCTTATAATTCACCCCTCCACTTT. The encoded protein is CASSLESYNSPLHF.